This record covers a single T cell receptor beta chain. CDR3 size: 13 residues. In germline, CDR1 is SGHDT, CDR2 YYEEEE. V was cut by 0 bases and J by 3 bases, with 6 bases left in between. This sample stems from a study of blood T cell repertoires in COVID-19. Background on the study: COVID-19 samples collected from the United States, Italy and Spain covered acute and convalescent phases. Sources were T cells, B-cell-depleted T cells, or PBMCs; the material itself was cDNA or gDNA.

How the authors handled the data: Reference gene primer amplification gave estimated nucleated cell counts. Repertoires were generated with immunoSEQ multiplex PCR, while TCRdb's copy carries only in-frame clones and drops some. The DNA was the basis for D and trimming; V, J and clone size are from that table. The table has fewer than 100,000 clones, roughly 89% seen once. The source is a woman aged 50 to 65 in a cohort sampled during active COVID-19. Sequencing used peripheral blood. This chain connects TRBV5-6 to TRBJ1-2; D is uncertain. CDR3 nucleotides: TGTGCCAGCAGCTTGGCCGGTGACTATGGCTACACCTTC. Protein product: CASSLAGDYGYTF.